The rows below give T cell receptor beta chains drawn from one sample of a study of T cells in Graves' hyperthyroidism and ophthalmopathy. TCRdb called the multiplex PCR reads again in MiXCR, with one record for every CDR3 protein. This table holds 200,000 to 300,000 distinct CDR3 sequences, roughly 17% found once. The sequenced sample was blood. These receptors all stem from a woman between 18 and 29 years old with Graves' ophthalmopathy. CDR3s include the opening cysteine and the closing phenylalanine or tryptophan. The D gene is left open where the match is weak. The size entry gives once, few, many, or a class for an expanded clone.

V gene,J gene,D gene,clone size,CDR3 DNA,CDR3 protein
TRBV20-1,TRBJ2-7,-,many,TGCAGTGCTAGGAGTGGTTACGAGCAGTACTTC,CSARSGYEQYF
TRBV12-3/TRBV12-4,TRBJ1-6,TRBD1,many,TGTGCCAGCAGTTTGTCCCAGGGGGGTTCACCCCTCCACTTT,CASSLSQGGSPLHF
TRBV2,TRBJ2-1,TRBD2,many,TGTGCCAGCAGTGGGGGGACTAGCGGCTACAATGAGCAGTTCTTC,CASSGGTSGYNEQFF
TRBV18,TRBJ2-5,-,many,TGTGCCAGCTCACCAACACCACAAGAGACCCAGTACTTC,CASSPTPQETQYF
TRBV27,TRBJ1-6,TRBD1,many,TGTGCCAGTAGGGACAGGAATTCACCCCTCCACTTT,CASRDRNSPLHF
TRBV7-9,TRBJ2-2,-,many,TGTGCCAGCAGCTTATCAGGGACCCAAAACACCGGGGAGCTGTTTTTT,CASSLSGTQNTGELFF
TRBV18,TRBJ2-1,-,many,TGTGCCAGCTCACCACCAAACGGCTACAATGAGCAGTTCTTC,CASSPPNGYNEQFF
TRBV9,TRBJ1-2,TRBD1,many,TGTGCCAGCAGCGGGACAGGGAGGGGCTACACCTTC,CASSGTGRGYTF
TRBV3-1,TRBJ1-3,-,many,TGTGCCAGCAGCCAAGATTGGTCGGACGACTCTGGAAACACCATATATTTT,CASSQDWSDDSGNTIYF
TRBV7-3,TRBJ2-2,-,many,TGTGCCAGCAGCTTACTCCGAGGCGGGATGAACACCGGGGAGCTGTTTTTT,CASSLLRGGMNTGELFF